The source of this T cell receptor beta chain is a study of blood T cell repertoires in COVID-19. Profiled with immunoSEQ multiplex PCR; TCRdb holds only in-frame clones, not every one. The sample has 80,000 to 90,000 clones; 70% to 90% are singletons. This CDR3 comprises 17 residues. Germline lookup yields CDR1 SGHRS and CDR2 YFSETQ. V lost 4 bases and J lost 4; bases outside the gene matches: 10. Sequenced material: peripheral blood. This clonotype originated in a woman between 70 and 85 years old with acute or convalescent COVID-19. The V gene is TRBV5-1, the J gene TRBJ2-2; 10 nucleotides line up with TRBD1. The DNA for the CDR3 is TGCGCCAGCAGCAACCTACCGACAGGGGGCGGCACCGGGGAGCTGTTTTTT. As protein: CASSNLPTGGGTGELFF.